This T cell receptor (beta chain) was identified during a study of shared clonotypes between healthy human individuals. Study context: CD4 naive cells filled three plates per donor, CD4 memory three, CD8 naive two and CD8 memory one.

V lost 3 bases to trimming and J lost 4 bases; unmatched junction nucleotides: 7. The CDR3 runs to 17 residues. Germline V lookup: CDR1 SGHRS, CDR2 YFSETQ. Here immunoSEQ multiplex PCR was the method, and the copy in TCRdb shows in-frame clones only, minus some. The sample includes about 1.1 million clones, about 80% seen only once; the top ten take roughly 0.61%. Findings and limits, study-wide: Only blood was sampled; tissue repertoires likely differ. Non-shared clonotypes displayed generation probabilities falling below those of clonotypes present in all four donors.

Every donor, a Caucasian adult, lived in Nashville, Tennessee. As concerns this clone: Its target is not known.

The J gene is TRBJ2-5, the V gene TRBV5-1; TRBD2 aligns across 15 bases. The sequenced sample was memory CD4+ T cells from PBMCs. Sample subset: CD45RA-negative fraction. This TCR derives from a man aged 18 to 30 in good health. Some clones in this sample may be carry-over from other donors' samples. The CDR3 is CASSSGLAGGPGETQYF. CDR3 bases: TGCGCCAGCAGCTCCGGACTAGCGGGAGGGCCGGGAGAGACCCAGTACTTC.